These T cell receptor beta chains were read from a single sample in a study of cytomegalovirus exposure and HLA in healthy donors. Data came from immunoSEQ multiplex PCR; TCRdb stores just in-frame clones and leaves some out. The sample has some 160,000 clones, less than 90% seen once. The sample was PBMCs. These receptor sequences come from a woman between 18 and 29 years old in good health and CMV-seronegative. Both conserved end residues are part of each CDR3. Each record gives: J gene, V gene, D gene, clone size, CDR3 protein, CDR3 DNA. D genes are given only for firm matches. Only some rows state a clone size, as once, few, many or a class for expanded clones.

TRBJ1-2 | TRBV5-4 | TRBD1 | - | CASSKDRVDYGYPF | TGTGCCAGCAGCAAGGACAGGGTCGACTATGGCTACCCCTTC
TRBJ2-3 | TRBV28 | - | - | CASSSLSGQTDTQYF | TGTGCCAGCAGTTCCCTCAGCGGGCAGACAGATACGCAGTATTTT
TRBJ1-2 | TRBV6-5 | - | - | CASSQSGPGGYTF | TGTGCCAGCAGTCAATCCGGGCCGGGGGGCTACACCTTC
TRBJ2-3 | TRBV10-1 | TRBD2 | - | CASSAGTSSDTQYF | TGCGCCAGCAGTGCCGGGACTAGTTCAGATACGCAGTATTTT
TRBJ2-3 | TRBV5-1 | TRBD2 | once | CASSLAWRTSGRIDTQYF | TGCGCCAGCAGCTTGGCCTGGAGGACTAGCGGGAGAATAGATACGCAGTATTTT
TRBJ2-1 | TRBV5-1 | TRBD2 | few | CASGRTSATGEQFF | TGCGCCAGCGGAAGGACTAGCGCAACGGGTGAGCAGTTCTTC
TRBJ2-7 | TRBV2 | - | - | CASSPDRVFYEQYF | TGTGCCAGCAGTCCTGACCGGGTTTTCTACGAGCAGTACTTC
TRBJ1-1 | TRBV15 | TRBD1 | - | CATSRLGQGNTEAFF | TGTGCCACCAGCAGACTTGGACAGGGAAACACTGAAGCTTTCTTT
TRBJ1-6 | TRBV4-1 | TRBD1 | - | CASSQDRDPGTGGLIWHSPLHF | TGCGCCAGCAGCCAAGATCGCGATCCCGGGACAGGGGGCTTGATTTGGCATTCACCCCTCCACTTT
TRBJ2-3 | TRBV11-3 | - | - | CASSSTGFASTDTQYF | TGTGCCAGCAGCTCTACAGGGTTCGCTAGCACAGATACGCAGTATTTT
TRBJ2-5 | TRBV7-8 | - | - | CASSRGGDFFPETQYF | TGTGCCAGCAGTCGAGGAGGGGACTTCTTCCCTGAGACCCAGTACTTC
TRBJ2-7 | TRBV5-1 | - | many | CASSLGWGEPYEQYF | TGCGCCAGCAGCTTGGGTTGGGGAGAGCCCTACGAGCAGTACTTC
TRBJ2-1 | TRBV5-1 | TRBD2 | - | CASSPGTSGAYNEQFF | TGCGCCAGCAGCCCGGGGACTAGCGGGGCCTACAATGAGCAGTTCTTC
TRBJ2-2 | TRBV27 | TRBD2 | once | CASRAWTSGTGELFF | TGTGCCAGCAGGGCCTGGACTAGCGGAACCGGGGAGCTGTTTTTT
TRBJ1-1 | TRBV9 | - | once | CASSGDLEGTEAFF | TGTGCCAGCAGCGGCGACCTTGAGGGCACTGAAGCTTTCTTT
TRBJ1-3 | TRBV6-1 | TRBD1 | - | CASSRQGSGNTIYF | TGTGCCAGCAGTCGACAGGGGAGTGGAAACACCATATATTTT
TRBJ1-5 | TRBV28 | - | - | CASRLTGREQPQHF | TGTGCCAGCAGACTGACAGGTAGAGAGCAGCCCCAGCATTTT
TRBJ2-5 | TRBV20-1 | - | - | CSASIETQYF | TGCAGTGCTAGTATAGAGACCCAGTACTTC
TRBJ2-1 | TRBV19 | - | - | CASSRGLAGSSYNEQFF | TGTGCCAGTAGTCGGGGTTTGGCGGGCAGCTCCTACAATGAGCAGTTCTTC
TRBJ2-1 | TRBV10-1 | TRBD2 | - | CASSLLAGSYNEQFF | TGCGCCAGCAGTCTTTTAGCGGGGAGCTACAATGAGCAGTTCTTC
TRBJ2-3 | TRBV7-7 | - | - | CASSNPPGAPRDDTQYF | TGTGCTAGCAGCAATCCTCCAGGGGCCCCGAGGGATGATACGCAGTATTTT
TRBJ2-5 | TRBV7-7 | TRBD1 | - | CASSSTGGGETQYF | TGTGCTAGCAGCTCGACAGGGGGAGGCGAGACCCAGTACTTC
TRBJ1-2 | TRBV6-5 | - | - | CASGQGYYGYTF | TGTGCCAGCGGGCAGGGGTACTATGGCTACACCTTC
TRBJ2-1 | TRBV7-6 | - | few | CASSLAVRVNEQFF | TGTGCCAGCAGCTTAGCGGTGAGGGTCAATGAGCAGTTCTTC
TRBJ2-1 | TRBV7-9 | - | few | CASSSPVRGGSSYNEQFF | TGTGCCAGCAGCTCCCCCGTCCGTGGCGGAAGCTCCTACAATGAGCAGTTCTTC
TRBJ1-3 | TRBV5-1 | - | - | CASSLDGAGNTIYF | TGCGCCAGCAGCTTGGACGGGGCTGGAAACACCATATATTTT
TRBJ2-2 | TRBV2 | TRBD1 | few | CASNTGGEAPGELFF | TGTGCCAGCAACACAGGGGGCGAGGCACCCGGGGAGCTGTTTTTT